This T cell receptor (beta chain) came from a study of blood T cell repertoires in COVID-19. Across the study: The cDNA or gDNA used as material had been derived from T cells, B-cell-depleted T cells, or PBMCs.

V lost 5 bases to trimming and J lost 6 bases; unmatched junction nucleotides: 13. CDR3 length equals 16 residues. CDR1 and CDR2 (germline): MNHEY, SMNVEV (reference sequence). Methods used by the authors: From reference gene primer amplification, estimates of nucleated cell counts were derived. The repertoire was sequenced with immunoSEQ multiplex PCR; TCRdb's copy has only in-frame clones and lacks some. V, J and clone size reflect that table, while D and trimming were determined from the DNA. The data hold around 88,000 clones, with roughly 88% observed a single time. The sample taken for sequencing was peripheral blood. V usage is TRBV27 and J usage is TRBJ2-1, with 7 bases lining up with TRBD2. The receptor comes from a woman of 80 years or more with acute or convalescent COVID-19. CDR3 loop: CASSVPSGIEANEQFF. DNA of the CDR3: TGTGCCAGCAGTGTCCCTAGCGGAATAGAGGCCAATGAGCAGTTCTTC.